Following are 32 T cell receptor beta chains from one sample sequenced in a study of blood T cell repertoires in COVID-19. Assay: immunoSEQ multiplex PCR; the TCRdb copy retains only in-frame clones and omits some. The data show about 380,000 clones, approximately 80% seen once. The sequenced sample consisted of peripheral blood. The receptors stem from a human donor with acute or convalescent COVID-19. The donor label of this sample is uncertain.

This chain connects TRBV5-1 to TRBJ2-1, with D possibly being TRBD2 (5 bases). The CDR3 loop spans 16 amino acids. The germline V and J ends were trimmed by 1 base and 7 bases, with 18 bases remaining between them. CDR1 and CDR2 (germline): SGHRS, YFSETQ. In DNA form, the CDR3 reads TGCGCCAGCAGCTTGAGCCTAGCCTCAAATGGGAATGAGCAGTTCTTC. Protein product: CASSLSLASNGNEQFF. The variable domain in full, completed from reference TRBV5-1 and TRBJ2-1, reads KAGVTQTPRYLIKTRGQQVTLSCSPISGHRSVSWYQQTPGQGLQFLFEYFSETQRNKGNFPGRFSGRQFSNSRSEMNVSTLELGDSALYLCASSLSLASNGNEQFFGPGTRLTVL.

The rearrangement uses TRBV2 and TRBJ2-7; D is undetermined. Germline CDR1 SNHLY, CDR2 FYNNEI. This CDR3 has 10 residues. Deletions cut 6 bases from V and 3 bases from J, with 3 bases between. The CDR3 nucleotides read TGTGCCAGCAGCGGCTACGAGCAGTACTTC. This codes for CASSGYEQYF.

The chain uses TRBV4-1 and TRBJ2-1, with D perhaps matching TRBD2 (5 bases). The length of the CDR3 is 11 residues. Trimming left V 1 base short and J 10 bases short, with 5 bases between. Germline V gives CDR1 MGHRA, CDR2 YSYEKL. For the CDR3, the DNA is TGCGCCAGCAGCCAAGGGGAGGAGCAGTTCTTC. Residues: CASSQGEEQFF.

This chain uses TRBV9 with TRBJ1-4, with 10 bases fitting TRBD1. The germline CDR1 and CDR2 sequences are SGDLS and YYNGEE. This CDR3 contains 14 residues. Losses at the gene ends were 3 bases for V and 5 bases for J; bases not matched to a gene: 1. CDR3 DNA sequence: TGTGCCAGCAGCGAGACAGGGGGCAATGAAAAACTGTTTTTT. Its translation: CASSETGGNEKLFF.

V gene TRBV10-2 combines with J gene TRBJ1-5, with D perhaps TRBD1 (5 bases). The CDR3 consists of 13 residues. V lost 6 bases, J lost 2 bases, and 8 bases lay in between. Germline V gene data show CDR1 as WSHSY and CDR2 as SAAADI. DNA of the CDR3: TGCGCCAGCAGGGGGGGAGGCAATCAGCCCCAGCATTTT. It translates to CASRGGGNQPQHF.

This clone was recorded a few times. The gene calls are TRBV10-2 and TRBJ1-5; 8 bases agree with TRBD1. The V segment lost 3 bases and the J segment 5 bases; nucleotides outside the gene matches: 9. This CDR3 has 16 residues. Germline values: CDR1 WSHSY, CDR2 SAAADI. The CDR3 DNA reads TGCGCCAGCAGTGACCCCCGGACAGGGAAAGATCAGCCCCAGCATTTT. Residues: CASSDPRTGKDQPQHF.

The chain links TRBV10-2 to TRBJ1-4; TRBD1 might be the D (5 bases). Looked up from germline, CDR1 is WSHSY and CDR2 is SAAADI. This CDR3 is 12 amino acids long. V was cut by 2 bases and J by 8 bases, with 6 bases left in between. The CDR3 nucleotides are TGCGCCAGCAGTGAGAAGGGGGAAAAACTGTTTTTT. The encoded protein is CASSEKGEKLFF.

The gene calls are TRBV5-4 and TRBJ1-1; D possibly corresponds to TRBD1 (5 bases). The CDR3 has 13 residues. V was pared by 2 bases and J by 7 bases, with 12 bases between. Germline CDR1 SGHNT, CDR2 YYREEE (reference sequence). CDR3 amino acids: CASSFKGSGEAFF. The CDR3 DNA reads TGTGCCAGCAGCTTTAAGGGGTCAGGTGAAGCTTTCTTT.

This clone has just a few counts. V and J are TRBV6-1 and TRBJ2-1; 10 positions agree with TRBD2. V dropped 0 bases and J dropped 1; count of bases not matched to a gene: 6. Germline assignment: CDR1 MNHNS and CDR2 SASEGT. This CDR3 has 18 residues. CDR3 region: CASSEAHGSGRSYNEQFF. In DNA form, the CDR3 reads TGTGCCAGCAGTGAAGCACACGGTAGCGGGAGGTCCTACAATGAGCAGTTCTTC.

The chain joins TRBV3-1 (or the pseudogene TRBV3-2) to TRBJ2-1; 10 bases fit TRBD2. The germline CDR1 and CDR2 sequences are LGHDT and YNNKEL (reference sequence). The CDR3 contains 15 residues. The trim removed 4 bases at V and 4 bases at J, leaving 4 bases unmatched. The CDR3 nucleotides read TGTGCCAGCAGCCCAGCGGGGGGGTTGTACAATGAGCAGTTCTTC. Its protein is CASSPAGGLYNEQFF.

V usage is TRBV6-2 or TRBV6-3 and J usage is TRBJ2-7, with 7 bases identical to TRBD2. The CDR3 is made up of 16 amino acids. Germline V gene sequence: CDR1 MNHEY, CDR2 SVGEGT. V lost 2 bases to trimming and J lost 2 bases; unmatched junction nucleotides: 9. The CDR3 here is CASSYPMRAGAYEQYF. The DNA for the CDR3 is TGTGCCAGCAGTTACCCTATGCGGGCGGGGGCCTACGAGCAGTACTTC.

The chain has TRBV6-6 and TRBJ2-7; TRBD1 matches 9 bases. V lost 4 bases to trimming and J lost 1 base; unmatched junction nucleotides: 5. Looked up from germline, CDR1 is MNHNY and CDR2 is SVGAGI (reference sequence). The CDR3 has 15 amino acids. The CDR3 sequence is CASSSTGGGSYEQYF. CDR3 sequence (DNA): TGTGCCAGCAGTTCGACAGGGGGGGGTTCCTACGAGCAGTACTTC.

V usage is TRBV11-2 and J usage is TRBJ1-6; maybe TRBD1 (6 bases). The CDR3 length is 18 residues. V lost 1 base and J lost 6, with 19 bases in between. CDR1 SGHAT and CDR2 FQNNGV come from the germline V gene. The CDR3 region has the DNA TGTGCCAGCAGCTTAGTATTATCAGGGAGAGGGGGTAATTCACCCCTCCACTTT. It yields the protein CASSLVLSGRGGNSPLHF.

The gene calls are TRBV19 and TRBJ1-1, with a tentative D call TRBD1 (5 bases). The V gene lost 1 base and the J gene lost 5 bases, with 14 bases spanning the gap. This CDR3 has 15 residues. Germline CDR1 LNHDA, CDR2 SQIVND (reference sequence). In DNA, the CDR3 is TGTGCCAGTAGTATAGGCGGGGCAGGGTGGACTGAAGCTTTCTTT. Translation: CASSIGGAGWTEAFF.

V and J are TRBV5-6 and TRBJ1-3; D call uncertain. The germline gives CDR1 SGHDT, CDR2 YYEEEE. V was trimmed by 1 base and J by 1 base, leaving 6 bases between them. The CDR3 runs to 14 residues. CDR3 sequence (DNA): TGTGCCAGCAGCTTGTGGGAGTCTGGAAACACCATATATTTT. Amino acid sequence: CASSLWESGNTIYF.

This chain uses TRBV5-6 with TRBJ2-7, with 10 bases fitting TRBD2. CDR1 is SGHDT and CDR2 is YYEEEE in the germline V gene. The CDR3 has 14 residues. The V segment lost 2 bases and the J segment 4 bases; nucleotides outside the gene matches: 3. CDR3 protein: CASSFGTSDYEQYF. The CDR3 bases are TGTGCCAGCAGCTTCGGGACTAGCGATTACGAGCAGTACTTC. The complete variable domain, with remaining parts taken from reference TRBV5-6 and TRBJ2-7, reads DAGVTQSPTHLIKTRGQQVTLRCSPKSGHDTVSWYQQALGQGPQFIFQYYEEEERQRGNFPDRFSGHQFPNYSSELNVNALLLGDSALYLCASSFGTSDYEQYFGPGTRLTVT.

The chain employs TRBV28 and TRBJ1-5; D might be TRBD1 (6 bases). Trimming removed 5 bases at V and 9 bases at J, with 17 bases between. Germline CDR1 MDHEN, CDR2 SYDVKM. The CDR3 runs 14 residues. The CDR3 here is CASSLGNRVSPQHF. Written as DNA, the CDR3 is TGTGCCAGCAGTCTCGGGAACAGGGTATCGCCCCAGCATTTT.

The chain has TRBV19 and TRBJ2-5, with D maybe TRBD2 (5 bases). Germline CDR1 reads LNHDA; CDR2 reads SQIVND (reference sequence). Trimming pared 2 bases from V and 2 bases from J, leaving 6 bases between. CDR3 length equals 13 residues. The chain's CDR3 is CASSIRRQETQYF. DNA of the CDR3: TGTGCCAGTAGTATAAGGAGGCAAGAGACCCAGTACTTC.

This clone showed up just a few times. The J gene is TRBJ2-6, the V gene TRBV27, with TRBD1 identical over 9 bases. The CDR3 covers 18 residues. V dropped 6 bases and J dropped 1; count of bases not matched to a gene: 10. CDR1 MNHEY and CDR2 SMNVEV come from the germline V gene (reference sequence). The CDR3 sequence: CASSFRGQGISGANVLTF. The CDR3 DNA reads TGTGCCAGCAGCTTCCGGGGACAGGGAATTTCTGGGGCCAACGTCCTGACTTTC.

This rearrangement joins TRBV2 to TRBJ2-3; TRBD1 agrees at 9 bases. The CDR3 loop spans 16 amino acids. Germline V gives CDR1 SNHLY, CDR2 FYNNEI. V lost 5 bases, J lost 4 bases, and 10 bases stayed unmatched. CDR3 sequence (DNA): TGTGCCAGCAGTTCCTCTCGGGACAGGGTTGCAGATACGCAGTATTTT. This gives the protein CASSSSRDRVADTQYF.

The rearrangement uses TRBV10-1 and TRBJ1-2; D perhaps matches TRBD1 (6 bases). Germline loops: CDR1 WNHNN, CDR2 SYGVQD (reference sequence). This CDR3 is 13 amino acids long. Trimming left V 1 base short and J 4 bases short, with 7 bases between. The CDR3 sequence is CASSEYRAYGYTF. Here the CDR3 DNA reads TGCGCCAGCAGTGAGTACAGGGCCTATGGCTACACCTTC.

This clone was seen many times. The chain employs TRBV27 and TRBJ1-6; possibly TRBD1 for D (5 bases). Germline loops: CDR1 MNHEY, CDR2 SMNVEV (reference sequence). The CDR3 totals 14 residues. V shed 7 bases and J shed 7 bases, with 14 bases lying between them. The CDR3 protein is CASNSGVHNSPLHF. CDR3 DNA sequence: TGTGCCAGCAACTCGGGGGTTCACAATTCACCCCTCCACTTT.

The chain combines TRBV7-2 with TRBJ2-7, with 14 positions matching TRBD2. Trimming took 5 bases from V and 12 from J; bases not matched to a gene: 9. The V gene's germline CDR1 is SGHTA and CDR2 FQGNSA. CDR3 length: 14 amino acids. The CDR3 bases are TGTGCCAGCAGCCTAACGACTAGCGGGAGGGCCCTGTACTTC. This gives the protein CASSLTTSGRALYF.

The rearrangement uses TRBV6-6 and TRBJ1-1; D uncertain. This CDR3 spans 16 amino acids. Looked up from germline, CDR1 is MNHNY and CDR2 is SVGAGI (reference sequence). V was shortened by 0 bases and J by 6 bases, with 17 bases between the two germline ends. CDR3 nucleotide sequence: TGTGCCAGCAGTTACTCGGGTGGCGGAAGATTGTCTGAAGCTTTCTTT. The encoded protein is CASSYSGGGRLSEAFF.

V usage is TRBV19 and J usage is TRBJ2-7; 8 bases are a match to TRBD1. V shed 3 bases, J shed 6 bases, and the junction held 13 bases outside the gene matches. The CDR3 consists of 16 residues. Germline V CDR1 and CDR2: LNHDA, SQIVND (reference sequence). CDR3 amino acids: CASSIILGTGGREQYF. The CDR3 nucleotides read TGTGCCAGTAGTATTATCCTCGGGACAGGCGGGCGCGAGCAGTACTTC.

The CDR3 region has the DNA TGTGCCAGCAGTGGGCAGGGGTGGAACACTGAAGCTTTCTTT. Amino acid sequence: CASSGQGWNTEAFF. The chain couples TRBV28 to TRBJ1-1, with D perhaps matching TRBD1 (6 bases). Between the trimmed V and J ends, which lost 5 bases and 1 base, there was a span of 11 bases. Germline V gene data show CDR1 as MDHEN and CDR2 as SYDVKM. This CDR3 is built from 14 residues. Filled out from reference TRBV28 and TRBJ1-1, the complete variable domain reads DVKVTQSSRYLVKRTGEKVFLECVQDMDHENMFWYRQDPGLGLRLIYFSYDVKMKEKGDIPEGYSVSREKKERFSLILESASTNQTSMYLCASSGQGWNTEAFFGQGTRLTVV.

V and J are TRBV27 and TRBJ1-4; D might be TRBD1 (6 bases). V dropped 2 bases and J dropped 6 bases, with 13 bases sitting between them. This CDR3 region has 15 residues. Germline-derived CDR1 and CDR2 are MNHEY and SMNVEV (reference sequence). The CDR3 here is CASSLVPGADEKLFF. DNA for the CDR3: TGTGCCAGCAGTTTAGTCCCAGGGGCCGATGAAAAACTGTTTTTT. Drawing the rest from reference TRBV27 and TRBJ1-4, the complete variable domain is EAQVTQNPRYLITVTGKKLTVTCSQNMNHEYMSWYRQDPGLGLRQIYYSMNVEVTDKGDVPEGYKVSRKEKRNFPLILESPSPNQTSLYFCASSLVPGADEKLFFGSGTQLSVL.

As DNA, the CDR3 is TGTGCCAGCAGTTATTGGGGCAGGCAAGAGACCCAGTACTTC. As protein: CASSYWGRQETQYF. This chain uses TRBV6-6 with TRBJ2-5, with a possible D match to TRBD1 (5 bases). Trimming took off 3 bases at V and 2 bases at J, with 10 bases between the two ends. Germline V gives CDR1 MNHNY, CDR2 SVGAGI (reference sequence). The CDR3 has 14 amino acids.

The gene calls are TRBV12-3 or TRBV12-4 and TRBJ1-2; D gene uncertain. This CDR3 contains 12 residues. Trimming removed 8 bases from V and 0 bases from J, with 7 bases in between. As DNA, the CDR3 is TGTGCCAGCTCGAGGGCTAACTATGGCTACACCTTC. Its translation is CASSRANYGYTF.

The CDR3 here is CASRPGNTGELFF. Written as DNA, the CDR3 is TGTGCCAGCAGGCCCGGGAACACCGGGGAGCTGTTTTTT. V and J are TRBV4-2 and TRBJ2-2, with D unresolved. The CDR3 sequence is 13 residues long. Germline V gives CDR1 LGHNA, CDR2 YNFKEQ. V dropped 6 bases and J dropped 1 base, with 6 bases sitting between them.

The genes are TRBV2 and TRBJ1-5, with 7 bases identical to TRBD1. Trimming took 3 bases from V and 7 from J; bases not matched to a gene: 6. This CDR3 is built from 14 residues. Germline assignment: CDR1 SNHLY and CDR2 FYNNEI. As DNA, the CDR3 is TGTGCCAGCAGTGACAGGGGGTTCGGGCAGCCCCAGCATTTT. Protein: CASSDRGFGQPQHF.

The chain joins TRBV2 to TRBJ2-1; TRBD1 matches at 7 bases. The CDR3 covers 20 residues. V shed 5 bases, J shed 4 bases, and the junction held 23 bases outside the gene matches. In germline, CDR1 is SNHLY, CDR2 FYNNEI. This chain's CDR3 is CASSTKLHIRQGGGYNEQFF. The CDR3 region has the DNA TGTGCCAGCAGTACCAAACTACACATCCGACAGGGCGGAGGATACAATGAGCAGTTCTTC. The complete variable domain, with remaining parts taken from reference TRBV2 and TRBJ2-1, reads EPEVTQTPSHQVTQMGQEVILRCVPISNHLYFYWYRQILGQKVEFLVSFYNNEISEKSEIFDDQFSVERPDGSNFTLKIRSTKLEDSAMYFCASSTKLHIRQGGGYNEQFFGPGTRLTVL.